This TCR beta chain comes out of a study of blood T cell repertoires in COVID-19. For the study at large: Italy, Spain and the United States were the sources of the convalescent and acute COVID-19 samples. The analysed material was cDNA or gDNA that came from T cells, B-cell-depleted T cells, or PBMCs.

The CDR3 is made up of 16 amino acids. Germline CDR1 reads PRHDT; CDR2 reads FYEKMQ (reference sequence). The ends were cut back, 1 base at V and 2 bases at J, with 15 bases in the middle. Under the authors' procedure: From reference gene primer amplification, estimates of nucleated cell counts were derived. Profiling relied on immunoSEQ multiplex PCR, and the TCRdb table lists in-frame clones only, not all of them. That table gives V, J and clone size, and the DNA gave D and trimming. The sample lists more than 110,000 clones, 80% to 85% seen once, with 3% to 4.5% in the top ten. Sequencing input: peripheral blood. This chain connects TRBV13 to TRBJ2-7; D perhaps matches TRBD2 (6 bases). This clonotype was sampled from a woman in her fifties or sixties with acute or convalescent COVID-19. CDR3 in amino acids: CASSLEGSGPTYEQYF. The CDR3 region has the DNA TGTGCCAGCAGCTTAGAAGGTAGCGGCCCCACCTACGAGCAGTACTTC.